These T cell receptor beta chains were read from a single sample in a study of monozygotic twins with inflammatory bowel disease. TCRdb re-called the 5' RACE reads and gives one entry per CDR3 protein, without DNA. This specimen shows about 420,000 distinct CDR3 sequences; the ten leading clones hold roughly 2.5%. Sequencing used blood. Source of these receptors: a human donor with ulcerative colitis or Crohn's disease, or a healthy co-twin of an affected twin (not recorded which). The CDR3 runs from the conserved cysteine through the conserved F or W.

V	J	CDR3
TRBV7-9	TRBJ1-3	CTSSSVGRSGNTIYF
TRBV20-1	TRBJ2-6	CSASVGANVLTF
TRBV28	TRBJ1-5	CASRRSNRGNQPQHF
TRBV7-2	TRBJ2-1	CASSALAGGANEQFF
TRBV5-1	TRBJ1-5	CASSLIPGPNQPQHF
TRBV7-9	TRBJ1-6	CASSFRQGDSPLHF
TRBV15	TRBJ1-1	CATSRGFEGWGTEAFF
TRBV5-4	TRBJ1-2	CASSSGQGAFDYGYTF
TRBV18	TRBJ1-5	CASSPGQTNSNQPQHF
TRBV6-6	TRBJ1-5	CASSSDQPQHF
TRBV7-2	TRBJ2-7	CASSPPGARQDGEQYF
TRBV4-1	TRBJ2-3	CASSQDDITDTQYF
TRBV6-2/TRBV6-3	TRBJ2-5	CASSYSGSNQETQYF
TRBV5-4	TRBJ2-1	CASSLGLINNEQFF
TRBV5-1	TRBJ2-7	CASSFRDSYEQYF
TRBV20-1	TRBJ2-1	CSARGGYNEQFF
TRBV30	TRBJ2-2	CAWTRGGGIGELFF
TRBV18	TRBJ2-5	CASSPRSGQETQYF
TRBV18	TRBJ1-1	CASSPNSGQGEAFF
TRBV7-8	TRBJ2-7	CASSPPGTGTEQYF